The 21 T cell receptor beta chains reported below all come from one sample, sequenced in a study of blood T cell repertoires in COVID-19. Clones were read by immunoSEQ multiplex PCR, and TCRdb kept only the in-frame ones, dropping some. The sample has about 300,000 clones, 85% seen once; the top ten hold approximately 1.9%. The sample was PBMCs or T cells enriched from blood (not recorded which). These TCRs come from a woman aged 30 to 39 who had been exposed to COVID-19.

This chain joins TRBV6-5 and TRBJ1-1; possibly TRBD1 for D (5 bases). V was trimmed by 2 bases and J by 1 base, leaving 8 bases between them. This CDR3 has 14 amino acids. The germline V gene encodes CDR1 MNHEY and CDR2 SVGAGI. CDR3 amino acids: CASSYGGGNTEAFF. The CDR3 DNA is TGTGCCAGCAGTTACGGGGGAGGGAACACTGAAGCTTTCTTT.

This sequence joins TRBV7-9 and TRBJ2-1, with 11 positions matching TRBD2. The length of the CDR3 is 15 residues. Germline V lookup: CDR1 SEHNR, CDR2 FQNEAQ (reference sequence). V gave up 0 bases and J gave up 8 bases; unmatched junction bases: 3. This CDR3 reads CASSLALAGVHEQFF. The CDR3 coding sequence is TGTGCCAGCAGCTTAGCACTAGCGGGAGTCCATGAGCAGTTCTTC.

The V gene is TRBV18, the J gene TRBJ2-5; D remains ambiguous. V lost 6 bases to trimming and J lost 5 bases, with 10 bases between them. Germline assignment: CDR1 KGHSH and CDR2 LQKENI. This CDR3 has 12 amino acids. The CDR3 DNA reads TGTGCCAGCTCCCTACCCGTCGAGACCCAGTACTTC. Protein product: CASSLPVETQYF.

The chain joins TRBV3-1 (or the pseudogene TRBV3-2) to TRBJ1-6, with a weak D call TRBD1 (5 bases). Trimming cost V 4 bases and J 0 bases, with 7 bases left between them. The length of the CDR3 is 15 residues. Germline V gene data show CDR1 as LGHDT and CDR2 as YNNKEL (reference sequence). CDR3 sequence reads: CASSPGGSYNSPLHF. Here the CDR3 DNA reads TGTGCCAGCAGCCCGGGGGGCTCCTATAATTCACCCCTCCACTTT.

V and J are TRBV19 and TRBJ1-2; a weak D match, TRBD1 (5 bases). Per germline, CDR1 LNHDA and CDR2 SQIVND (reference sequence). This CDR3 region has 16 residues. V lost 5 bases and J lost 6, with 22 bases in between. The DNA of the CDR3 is TGTGCCAGTAGTTCGACCCTAGGGGCCTTAGTCCATGGCTACACCTTC. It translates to CASSSTLGALVHGYTF.

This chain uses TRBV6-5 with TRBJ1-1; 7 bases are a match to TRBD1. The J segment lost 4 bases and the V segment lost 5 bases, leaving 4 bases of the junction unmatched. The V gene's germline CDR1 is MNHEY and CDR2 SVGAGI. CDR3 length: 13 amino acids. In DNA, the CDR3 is TGTGCCAGCAGTAGACAGGGTATCACTGAAGCTTTCTTT. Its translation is CASSRQGITEAFF.

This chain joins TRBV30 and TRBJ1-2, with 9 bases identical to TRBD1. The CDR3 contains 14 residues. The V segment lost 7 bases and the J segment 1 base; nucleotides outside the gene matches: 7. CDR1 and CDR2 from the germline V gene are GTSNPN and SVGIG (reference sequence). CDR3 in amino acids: CAYRDREGNYGYTF. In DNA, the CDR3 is TGTGCCTACCGGGACAGGGAGGGTAACTATGGCTACACCTTC.

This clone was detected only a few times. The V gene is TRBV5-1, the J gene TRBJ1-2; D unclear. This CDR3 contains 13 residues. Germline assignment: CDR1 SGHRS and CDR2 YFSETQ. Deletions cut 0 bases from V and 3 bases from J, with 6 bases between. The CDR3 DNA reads TGCGCCAGCAGCTTGGCCAGTGACTATGGCTACACCTTC. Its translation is CASSLASDYGYTF.

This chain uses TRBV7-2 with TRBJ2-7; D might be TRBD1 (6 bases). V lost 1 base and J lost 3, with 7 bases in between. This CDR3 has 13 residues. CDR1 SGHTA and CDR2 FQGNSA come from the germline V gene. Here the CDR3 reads CASSLVGGYEQYF. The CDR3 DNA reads TGTGCCAGCAGCTTAGTAGGGGGCTACGAGCAGTACTTC.

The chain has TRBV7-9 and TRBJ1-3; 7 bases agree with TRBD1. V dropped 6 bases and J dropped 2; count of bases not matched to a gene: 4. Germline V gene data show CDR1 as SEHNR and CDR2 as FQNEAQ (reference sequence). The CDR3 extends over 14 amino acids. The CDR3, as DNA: TGTGCCAGCAGAGAAGGGGGCCCTGGAAACACCATATATTTT. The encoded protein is CASREGGPGNTIYF. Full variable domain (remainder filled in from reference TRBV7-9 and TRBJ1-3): DTGVSQNPRHKITKRGQNVTFRCDPISEHNRLYWYRQTLGQGPEFLTYFQNEAQLEKSRLLSDRFSAERPKGSFSTLEIQRTEQGDSAMYLCASREGGPGNTIYFGEGSWLTVV.

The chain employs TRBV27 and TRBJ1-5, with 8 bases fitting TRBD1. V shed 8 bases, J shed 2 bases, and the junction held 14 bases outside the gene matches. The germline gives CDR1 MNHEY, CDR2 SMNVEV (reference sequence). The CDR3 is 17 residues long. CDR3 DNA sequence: TGTGCCAGCTCCCCCTACACAGGGGGAGCAGGCAATCAGCCCCAGCATTTT. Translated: CASSPYTGGAGNQPQHF.

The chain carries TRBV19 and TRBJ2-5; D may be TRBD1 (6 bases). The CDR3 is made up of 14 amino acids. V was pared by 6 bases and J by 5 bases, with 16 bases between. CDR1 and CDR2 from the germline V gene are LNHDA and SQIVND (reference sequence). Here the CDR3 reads CASRVDWGQETQYF. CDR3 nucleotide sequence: TGTGCCAGTAGAGTCGATTGGGGGCAGGAGACCCAGTACTTC.

CDR3 in amino acids: CASSPWTGMNTEAFF. CDR3 nucleotide sequence: TGTGCCAGCAGTCCCTGGACAGGGATGAACACTGAAGCTTTCTTT. J is TRBJ1-1 and V is TRBV2; 8 bases agree with TRBD1. Germline V gene sequence: CDR1 SNHLY, CDR2 FYNNEI. V dropped 5 bases and J dropped 0; count of bases not matched to a gene: 5. The CDR3 is 15 residues long.

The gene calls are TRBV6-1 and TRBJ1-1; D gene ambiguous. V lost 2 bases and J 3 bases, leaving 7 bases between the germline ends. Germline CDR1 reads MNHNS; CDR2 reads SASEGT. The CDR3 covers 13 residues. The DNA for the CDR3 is TGTGCCAGCAGTGAAATTCTAGACACTGAAGCTTTCTTT. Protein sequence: CASSEILDTEAFF.

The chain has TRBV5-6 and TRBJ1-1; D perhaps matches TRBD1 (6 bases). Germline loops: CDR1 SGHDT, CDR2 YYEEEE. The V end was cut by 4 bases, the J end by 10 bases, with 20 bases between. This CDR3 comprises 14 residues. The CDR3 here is CASSSRGPVSGAFF. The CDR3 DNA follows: TGTGCCAGCAGCAGCAGGGGCCCCGTTTCTGGAGCTTTCTTT.

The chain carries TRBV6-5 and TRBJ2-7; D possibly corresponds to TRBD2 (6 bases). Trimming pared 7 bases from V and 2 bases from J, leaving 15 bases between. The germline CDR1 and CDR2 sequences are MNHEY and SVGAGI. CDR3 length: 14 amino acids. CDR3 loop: CASIGTSSTYEQYF. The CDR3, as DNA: TGTGCCAGCATCGGAACTAGCAGTACCTACGAGCAGTACTTC.

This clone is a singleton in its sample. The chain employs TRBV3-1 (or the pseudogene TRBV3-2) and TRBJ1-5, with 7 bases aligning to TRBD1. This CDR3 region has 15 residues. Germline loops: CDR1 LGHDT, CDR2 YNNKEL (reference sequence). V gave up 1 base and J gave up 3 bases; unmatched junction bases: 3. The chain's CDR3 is CASSQAGGTNQPQHF. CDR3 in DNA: TGTGCCAGCAGCCAAGCAGGGGGTACCAATCAGCCCCAGCATTTT.

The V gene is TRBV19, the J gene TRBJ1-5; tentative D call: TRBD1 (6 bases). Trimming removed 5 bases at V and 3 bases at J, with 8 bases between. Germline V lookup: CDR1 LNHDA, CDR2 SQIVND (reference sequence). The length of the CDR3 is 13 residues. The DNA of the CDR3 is TGTGCCAGTAGTGGACAGTCCAATCAGCCCCAGCATTTT. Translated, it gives CASSGQSNQPQHF.

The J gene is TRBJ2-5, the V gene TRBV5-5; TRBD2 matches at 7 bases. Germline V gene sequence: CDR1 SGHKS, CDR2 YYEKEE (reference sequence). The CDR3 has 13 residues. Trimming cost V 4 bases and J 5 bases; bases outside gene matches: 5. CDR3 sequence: CASSPGREETQYF. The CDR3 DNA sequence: TGTGCCAGCAGCCCGGGGAGGGAGGAGACCCAGTACTTC.

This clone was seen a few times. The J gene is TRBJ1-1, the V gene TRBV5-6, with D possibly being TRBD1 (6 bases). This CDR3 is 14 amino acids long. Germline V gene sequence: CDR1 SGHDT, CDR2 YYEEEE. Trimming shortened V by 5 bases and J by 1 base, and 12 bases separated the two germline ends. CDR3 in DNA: TGTGCCAGCAGTTGGGACACCAGGAACACTGAAGCTTTCTTT. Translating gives CASSWDTRNTEAFF.

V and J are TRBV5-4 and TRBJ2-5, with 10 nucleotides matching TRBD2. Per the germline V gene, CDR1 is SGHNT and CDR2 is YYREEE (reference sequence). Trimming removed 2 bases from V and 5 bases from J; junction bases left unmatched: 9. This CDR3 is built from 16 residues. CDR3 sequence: CASSLVSGGAGETQYF. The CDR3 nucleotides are TGTGCCAGCAGCTTAGTAAGCGGGGGGGCCGGGGAGACCCAGTACTTC.